This TCR beta chain was sequenced during a study of shared clonotypes between healthy human individuals. Study as a whole: There were three CD4 naive, three CD4 memory, two CD8 naive and one CD8 memory plates per donor. The study's findings and limits: A handful of donors showed sharing of approximately 5% of naive CD4 clonotypes. The low donor count limited represented genetic and exposure-history diversity.

CDR1 and CDR2 (germline): MGHDK, SYGVNS. This CDR3 spans 12 amino acids. V was clipped by 3 bases and J by 6 bases, with 8 bases between them. Notes on this clone: No antigen is known for it. Other DNA sequences of this sample code for an identical CDR3.

The genomic DNA of each subset was split evenly across several immunoSEQ plates. Assay: immunoSEQ multiplex PCR; the TCRdb copy retains only in-frame clones and omits some. The sample lists approximately 2.4 million clones, around 95% occurring once. V and J are TRBV25-1 and TRBJ1-1; D not certain. The sequence was collected from a man aged 18-30 years in good health. Sequencing used naive CD4+ T cells sorted from blood. The subset here: CD45RA+ positively selected. CDR3 nucleotides: TGTGCCAGCAGTGAGAACAGCCCTGAAGCTTTCTTT. Encoded protein: CASSENSPEAFF.